One sample yielded the 32 T cell receptor beta chains listed below, sequenced in a study of cytomegalovirus exposure and HLA in healthy donors (dated by TCRdb to about 2017). The library was produced with the immunoSEQ multiplex PCR assay. A mixture of 60 forward primers for TCR Vbeta segments and 13 reverse primers for TCR Jbeta segments was used in the multiplex PCR. Here the immuneACCESS table is served through TCRdb, limited to in-frame sequences with V and J called. Missing clones are a known gap in these copies; in checked studies unresolved V genes cover under half, and the rest lacks a known reason. The sample has 170,000 or so clones on record, about 80% of them singletons. Of the sample, around 7.3% falls within the top ten clones. Sequenced material: PBMCs. These receptors all come from a young man in good health and CMV-seropositive.

The chain uses TRBV27 and TRBJ2-7; TRBD2 matches at 13 bases. The CDR3 loop spans 15 amino acids. Looked up from germline, CDR1 is MNHEY and CDR2 is SMNVEV (reference sequence). J gave up 3 bases and V 6 bases, and 5 bases lay outside the gene matches. The CDR3 reads CASRNGTSGIYEQYF. CDR3 bases: TGTGCCAGCAGGAACGGGACTAGCGGGATCTACGAGCAGTACTTC.

This clone was seen a handful of times. V usage is TRBV6-1 and J usage is TRBJ1-4; D gene ambiguous. The length of the CDR3 is 13 residues. V shed 8 bases and J shed 10 bases, with 17 bases lying between them. Germline CDR1 reads MNHNS; CDR2 reads SASEGT. The CDR3 nucleotides are TGTGCCAGCCAAGATCGGCGTTCTAGAAAACTGTTTTTT. Its translation is CASQDRRSRKLFF.

This clone was detected once. The rearrangement uses TRBV25-1 and TRBJ2-7; maybe TRBD1 (5 bases). This CDR3 contains 14 residues. The germline V gene encodes CDR1 MGHDK and CDR2 SYGVNS. V lost 4 bases and J 2 bases, leaving 12 bases between the germline ends. The DNA of the CDR3 is TGTGCCAGCAGTGGACAGACCCCGGCCTACGAGCAGTACTTC. Amino acid sequence: CASSGQTPAYEQYF.

The V and J genes are TRBV11-2 and TRBJ2-3, with 8 bases fitting TRBD2. From germline, CDR1 is SGHAT and CDR2 FQNNGV. This CDR3 region has 16 residues. V shed 3 bases and J 1 base; nucleotides not matched to a gene: 6. CDR3 sequence: CASSFNSGGGTDTQYF. CDR3 nucleotides: TGTGCCAGCAGCTTCAATTCGGGGGGGGGCACAGATACGCAGTATTTT.

V is TRBV4-3 and J is TRBJ2-3; TRBD2 matches 12 bases. The CDR3 totals 15 residues. CDR1 and CDR2 from the germline V gene are LGHNA and YSLEER. Trimming at V came to 4 bases and at J to 3 bases, leaving 2 bases not matched to a gene. This CDR3 reads CASSRGLAGTDTQYF. In DNA form, the CDR3 reads TGCGCCAGCAGCCGTGGACTAGCGGGGACAGATACGCAGTATTTT.

The chain links TRBV6-1 to TRBJ1-5; maybe TRBD1 (6 bases). This CDR3 has 14 residues. The germline gives CDR1 MNHNS, CDR2 SASEGT. Trimming left V 6 bases short and J 5 bases short, with 14 bases between. The CDR3 reads CASRELGGYQPQHF. The CDR3 bases are TGTGCCAGCAGGGAGTTAGGGGGATATCAGCCCCAGCATTTT.

The chain combines TRBV5-5 with TRBJ2-7, with TRBD1 as a possible D gene (6 bases). In germline, CDR1 is SGHKS, CDR2 YYEKEE (reference sequence). CDR3 length equals 12 residues. Deletions cut 4 bases from V and 4 bases from J, with 9 bases between. This chain's CDR3 is CASSHRDYEQYF. CDR3 nucleotide sequence: TGTGCCAGCAGCCACAGGGATTACGAGCAGTACTTC.

The V call is TRBV7-9, the J call TRBJ2-7; maybe TRBD1 (6 bases). This CDR3 comprises 14 residues. V was cut by 4 bases and J by 0 bases, with 10 bases left in between. Germline V CDR1 and CDR2: SEHNR, FQNEAQ (reference sequence). The CDR3 reads CASSSRDNSYEQYF. As DNA, the CDR3 is TGTGCCAGCAGCTCCCGGGACAACTCCTACGAGCAGTACTTC.

This sequence joins TRBV19 and TRBJ2-7; TRBD1 matches at 9 bases. V lost 4 bases and J lost 2; bases outside the gene matches: 6. The length of the CDR3 is 15 residues. Germline V gives CDR1 LNHDA, CDR2 SQIVND (reference sequence). CDR3 in amino acids: CASSKSRDRAYEQYF. For the CDR3, the DNA is TGTGCCAGTAGTAAGAGCCGGGACAGGGCCTACGAGCAGTACTTC.

The chain links TRBV28 to TRBJ2-3, with D tentatively TRBD2 (5 bases). V lost 7 bases to trimming and J lost 2 bases, with 13 bases between them. The CDR3 sequence is 14 residues long. The germline gives CDR1 MDHEN, CDR2 SYDVKM. The CDR3 bases are TGTGCCAGCAAAACGGGGTTTGACACAGATACGCAGTATTTT. It translates to CASKTGFDTDTQYF.

The rearrangement joins TRBV7-3 to TRBJ2-1; 13 nucleotides match TRBD2. The CDR3 runs 16 residues. CDR1 and CDR2 (germline): SGHTA, FQGTGA. V lost 5 bases to trimming and J lost 9 bases; unmatched junction nucleotides: 10. CDR3 sequence: CASSPLTSGRVGEQFF. CDR3 coding DNA: TGTGCCAGCAGCCCCCTTACTAGCGGGAGGGTCGGTGAGCAGTTCTTC.

The chain has TRBV19 and TRBJ2-1; 7 bases are shared with TRBD1. With V trimmed by 3 bases and J by 3 bases, 5 bases remained unmatched. Germline CDR1 LNHDA, CDR2 SQIVND (reference sequence). The CDR3 runs to 15 residues. The CDR3 coding sequence is TGTGCCAGTAGTATCCCCGGGACAGTCTACAATGAGCAGTTCTTC. This gives the protein CASSIPGTVYNEQFF.

The chain employs TRBV5-6 and TRBJ2-3; the D gene is possibly TRBD2 (5 bases). The germline V and J ends were trimmed by 7 bases and 0 bases, with 12 bases remaining between them. Germline CDR1 is SGHDT and CDR2 is YYEEEE. CDR3 length: 14 amino acids. The CDR3: CASRKDFSTDTQYF. The CDR3 nucleotides are TGTGCCAGCCGAAAGGACTTTAGCACAGATACGCAGTATTTT.

In this sample, this clone turned up once. The chain has TRBV7-2 and TRBJ1-1, with no clear D. V lost 3 bases, J lost 1 base, and 6 bases lay in between. The germline CDR1 and CDR2 sequences are SGHTA and FQGNSA. The CDR3 runs to 13 residues. The CDR3 region is CASSLAENTEAFF. The DNA of the CDR3 is TGTGCCAGCAGCTTGGCAGAGAACACTGAAGCTTTCTTT. Based on the CDR3 plus reference TRBV7-2 and TRBJ1-1, the full variable domain is GAGVSQSPSNKVTEKGKDVELRCDPISGHTALYWYRQSLGQGLEFLIYFQGNSAPDKSGLPSDRFSAERTGGSVSTLTIQRTQQEDSAVYLCASSLAENTEAFFGQGTRLTVV.

This chain uses TRBV27 with TRBJ1-1; 7 nucleotides line up with TRBD1. V lost 3 bases to trimming and J lost 0 bases; unmatched junction nucleotides: 10. This CDR3 is 17 amino acids long. The germline V gene has CDR1 MNHEY and CDR2 SMNVEV (reference sequence). CDR3: CASSLYRQGPMNTEAFF. In nucleotides, the CDR3 is TGTGCCAGCAGTTTGTATAGACAGGGCCCTATGAACACTGAAGCTTTCTTT.

V is TRBV5-1 and J is TRBJ2-1; D gene uncertain. The CDR3 is 15 residues long. V lost 5 bases, J lost 2 bases, and 14 bases lay in between. CDR1 and CDR2 from the germline V gene are SGHRS and YFSETQ. CDR3 region: CASSLVAEAYNEQFF. DNA for the CDR3: TGCGCCAGCAGTCTCGTAGCTGAAGCCTACAATGAGCAGTTCTTC.

V is TRBV6-1 and J is TRBJ1-1, with D perhaps matching TRBD1 (6 bases). Germline V gene data show CDR1 as MNHNS and CDR2 as SASEGT. V was trimmed by 6 bases and J by 1 base, leaving 15 bases between them. The CDR3 consists of 15 residues. The CDR3 DNA sequence: TGTGCCAGCAGAAAACAGGGAGCTTCGAACACTGAAGCTTTCTTT. Protein: CASRKQGASNTEAFF.

This clone showed up just a few times. CDR3 loop: CASSPDSDRVISYEQYF. The CDR3 nucleotides are TGCGCCAGCAGCCCGGACAGCGACCGTGTTATCTCCTACGAGCAGTACTTC. The chain is built from TRBV5-1 and TRBJ2-7, with D possibly TRBD1 on 6 matching bases. This CDR3 has 17 residues. Trimming removed 4 bases at V and 0 bases at J, with 20 bases between. Looked up from germline, CDR1 is SGHRS and CDR2 is YFSETQ.

The chain has TRBV27 and TRBJ1-4; perhaps TRBD1 as D (6 bases). The V and J ends lost 0 bases and 2 bases respectively, with 13 bases between them. Germline CDR1 reads MNHEY; CDR2 reads SMNVEV (reference sequence). There are 17 residues in the CDR3. This CDR3 is CASSLSQGSRTNEKLFF. Here the CDR3 DNA reads TGTGCCAGCAGTTTATCACAGGGTAGTCGGACTAATGAAAAACTGTTTTTT. Full variable domain (rest looked up from reference TRBV27 and TRBJ1-4): EAQVTQNPRYLITVTGKKLTVTCSQNMNHEYMSWYRQDPGLGLRQIYYSMNVEVTDKGDVPEGYKVSRKEKRNFPLILESPSPNQTSLYFCASSLSQGSRTNEKLFFGSGTQLSVL.

This clone turned up a few times. The chain uses TRBV27 and TRBJ2-2; 13 bases match TRBD2. The CDR3 has 16 residues. Losses at the gene ends were 8 bases for V and 5 bases for J; bases not matched to a gene: 8. CDR1 is MNHEY and CDR2 is SMNVEV in the germline V gene (reference sequence). DNA of the CDR3: TGTGCCAGCGGAAGACTAGCGGGAGGCCGAACCGGGGAGCTGTTTTTT. Its protein product is CASGRLAGGRTGELFF.

The chain combines TRBV29-1 with TRBJ1-1, with 7 bases lining up with TRBD1. This CDR3 contains 14 residues. V dropped 4 bases and J dropped 5; count of bases not matched to a gene: 10. Germline loops: CDR1 SQVTM, CDR2 ANQGSEA. As DNA, the CDR3 is TGCAGCGTTGCGCCGGGGACAGTGGGGACTGAAGCTTTCTTT. Translating gives CSVAPGTVGTEAFF.

The V gene is TRBV6-6, the J gene TRBJ2-3; 9 bases map to TRBD2. The CDR3 extends over 15 amino acids. Germline-derived CDR1 and CDR2 are MNHNY and SVGAGI (reference sequence). V shed 5 bases and J 3 bases; nucleotides not matched to a gene: 6. In DNA, the CDR3 is TGTGCCAGCAGTCCTATAGCGGGAGTGACAGATACGCAGTATTTT. Protein product: CASSPIAGVTDTQYF.

In this sample, this clone turned up once. This sequence joins TRBV27 and TRBJ2-7; 8 positions match TRBD2. The CDR3 sequence is 16 residues long. J lost 1 base, V lost 5 bases, and 10 bases had no gene match. Germline CDR1 MNHEY, CDR2 SMNVEV (reference sequence). The CDR3 region has the DNA TGTGCCAGCAGTCCACGAGCGGGAGTTGGGTCCTACGAGCAGTACTTC. Residues: CASSPRAGVGSYEQYF.

The gene calls are TRBV7-3 and TRBJ1-3; the D is unclear. This CDR3 is built from 17 residues. V gave up 3 bases and J gave up 0 bases, with 15 bases separating them. The germline CDR1 and CDR2 sequences are SGHTA and FQGTGA. The chain's CDR3 is CASSFATPTGSGNTIYF. The CDR3 DNA is TGTGCCAGCAGCTTCGCGACCCCGACGGGCTCTGGAAACACCATATATTTT.

The chain employs TRBV9 and TRBJ2-5, with 8 nucleotides matching TRBD1. V lost 3 bases, J lost 5 bases, and 9 bases stayed unmatched. CDR1 is SGDLS, CDR2 YYNGEE, per germline. The CDR3 totals 15 residues. CDR3 bases: TGTGCCAGCAGCGCATCAATGGACAGGGTTGAGACCCAGTACTTC. This translates into CASSASMDRVETQYF.

In its sample, this clone was seen once. This chain uses TRBV18 with TRBJ1-5; 9 nucleotides agree with TRBD1. Germline V gene lookup returns CDR1 KGHSH and CDR2 LQKENI. V lost 3 bases and J lost 9; bases outside the gene matches: 12. This CDR3 contains 16 residues. This CDR3 is CASSPVMGQGSSPQHF. CDR3 sequence (DNA): TGTGCCAGCTCACCCGTGATGGGACAGGGTTCGTCGCCCCAGCATTTT.

The chain links TRBV30 to TRBJ1-5; 7 bases line up with TRBD1. The CDR3 has 14 amino acids. Trimming removed 3 bases from V and 4 bases from J; junction bases left unmatched: 6. Germline loops: CDR1 GTSNPN, CDR2 SVGIG (reference sequence). DNA for the CDR3: TGTGCCTGGAGCACCGGGACAGCAAATCAGCCCCAGCATTTT. This gives the protein CAWSTGTANQPQHF. Full variable domain (outside the CDR3, taken from reference TRBV30 and TRBJ1-5): SQTIHQWPATLVQPVGSPLSLECTVEGTSNPNLYWYRQAAGRGLQLLFYSVGIGQISSEVPQNLSASRPQDRQFILSSKKLLLSDSGFYLCAWSTGTANQPQHFGDGTRLSIL.

The chain has TRBV7-9 and TRBJ1-2; a weak D match, TRBD1 (6 bases). Deletions cut 5 bases from V and 5 bases from J, with 18 bases between. Looked up from germline, CDR1 is SEHNR and CDR2 is FQNEAQ (reference sequence). The CDR3 has 15 residues. For the CDR3, the DNA is TGTGCCAGCAGCCCTCGGACAGACTTAGGTTATGGCTACACCTTC. This sequence encodes CASSPRTDLGYGYTF. Combining the CDR3 with reference TRBV7-9 and TRBJ1-2 gives the whole variable domain DTGVSQNPRHKITKRGQNVTFRCDPISEHNRLYWYRQTLGQGPEFLTYFQNEAQLEKSRLLSDRFSAERPKGSFSTLEIQRTEQGDSAMYLCASSPRTDLGYGYTFGSGTRLTVV.

The chain combines TRBV19 with TRBJ1-5, with D possibly TRBD1 on 6 matching bases. Per germline, CDR1 LNHDA and CDR2 SQIVND (reference sequence). Trimming took off 5 bases at V and 7 bases at J, with 15 bases between the two ends. CDR3 length: 14 residues. CDR3 sequence reads: CASSYGQQGQPQHF. The CDR3 DNA sequence: TGTGCCAGTAGTTATGGACAGCAGGGCCAGCCCCAGCATTTT.

V gene TRBV7-9 combines with J gene TRBJ2-6; D is ambiguous. The CDR3 is 15 residues long. The V end was cut by 2 bases, the J end by 0 bases, with 5 bases between. The V gene's germline CDR1 is SEHNR and CDR2 FQNEAQ (reference sequence). The CDR3 region has the DNA TGTGCCAGCAGCTTACTCAGCTCTGGGGCCAACGTCCTGACTTTC. Protein sequence: CASSLLSSGANVLTF.

This clone was detected only a few times. The rearrangement uses TRBV13 and TRBJ1-3, with 8 positions matching TRBD1. Trimming removed 5 bases from V and 2 bases from J; junction bases left unmatched: 5. This CDR3 is built from 15 residues. Germline lookup yields CDR1 PRHDT and CDR2 FYEKMQ (reference sequence). For the CDR3, the DNA is TGTGCCAGCAGCCCCTTACAGGGGGCTGGAAACACCATATATTTT. As protein: CASSPLQGAGNTIYF.

The chain links TRBV11-3 to TRBJ2-3; TRBD2 matches at 11 bases. There are 18 residues in the CDR3. CDR1 is SGHNT, CDR2 YENEEA, per germline. Germline trimming cut 5 bases from V and 4 bases from J; bases unmatched to any gene: 14. Here the CDR3 DNA reads TGTGCCAGCAGCCCCCAGGGGGTAGCGGGGGGGCTTGCAGATACGCAGTATTTT. It specifies CASSPQGVAGGLADTQYF. Filled out from reference TRBV11-3 and TRBJ2-3, the complete variable domain reads EAGVVQSPRYKIIEKKQPVAFWCNPISGHNTLYWYLQNLGQGPELLIRYENEEAVDDSQLPKDRFSAERLKGVDSTLKIQPAELGDSAVYLCASSPQGVAGGLADTQYFGPGTRLTVL.